Described below is a single T cell receptor (beta chain) sequence and its context. Its specificity is not known. These data originate in a study of T cells and Merkel cell carcinoma outcomes. Broader study findings: In Merkel cell carcinoma, repertoire and T-cell density reportedly predicted outcomes.

Sequencing was performed with immunoSEQ multiplex PCR; in TCRdb, only in-frame clones are kept and a portion is missing. This sample carries fewer than 20,000 clones, over 80% of them seen once, and the ten largest clones take about 7.9%. In germline, CDR1 is MDHEN, CDR2 SYDVKM. Trimming removed 5 bases from V and 6 bases from J; junction bases left unmatched: 12. The CDR3 is made up of 16 amino acids. The chain joins TRBV28 to TRBJ2-3, with 9 positions matching TRBD2. The sample was tumor tissue from Merkel cell carcinoma. This clonotype was obtained from a human donor with Merkel cell carcinoma. The CDR3 DNA reads TGTGCCAGCAGTGGTGTAGCGGGAGATCGTTACGATACGCAGTATTTT. The encoded protein is CASSGVAGDRYDTQYF.